These 8 T cell receptor beta chains came from one sample sequenced in a study of long-term antiretroviral therapy in people with HIV. They ran version v3.0 of the immunoSEQ assay at survey level. Sequencing was performed with immunoSEQ multiplex PCR; in TCRdb, only in-frame clones are kept and a portion is missing. This sample carries around 30,000 clones, roughly 84% of them seen once, and the ten largest clones take more than 6.5%. This sample comprised unsorted PBMCs, obtained 3 years after starting antiretroviral therapy. All receptors come from a man in his forties with HIV.

The V call is TRBV15, the J call TRBJ2-7; D is perhaps TRBD1 (6 bases). Trimming pared 5 bases from V and 6 bases from J, leaving 14 bases between. This CDR3 has 13 residues. Germline V gene sequence: CDR1 LNHNV, CDR2 YYDKDF (reference sequence). The CDR3 reads CATSYRQAGEQYF. The CDR3, as DNA: TGTGCCACCAGCTACCGACAGGCGGGCGAGCAGTACTTC. The whole variable domain, filled in from reference TRBV15 and TRBJ2-7, reads DAMVIQNPRYQVTQFGKPVTLSCSQTLNHNVMYWYQQKSSQAPKLLFHYYDKDFNNEADTPDNFQSRRPNTSFCFLDIRSPGLGDTAMYLCATSYRQAGEQYFGPGTRLTVT.

The genes are TRBV4-1 and TRBJ2-1; D not certain. This CDR3 spans 11 amino acids. V was shortened by 4 bases and J by 9 bases, with 7 bases between the two germline ends. Germline-derived CDR1 and CDR2 are MGHRA and YSYEKL. CDR3 protein: CASSRESEQFF. The CDR3 nucleotides are TGCGCCAGCAGCCGGGAAAGTGAGCAGTTCTTC.

This clone was counted a few times. This chain links TRBV28 with TRBJ1-2; D unclear. Germline values: CDR1 MDHEN, CDR2 SYDVKM. The CDR3 consists of 11 residues. V dropped 6 bases and J dropped 7 bases, with 9 bases sitting between them. CDR3: CASRAPAGYTF. In DNA, the CDR3 is TGTGCCAGCAGGGCCCCTGCTGGCTACACCTTC.

The chain combines TRBV28 with TRBJ1-5; no reliable D call. The V end was cut by 4 bases, the J end by 6 bases, with 10 bases between. Per the germline V gene, CDR1 is MDHEN and CDR2 is SYDVKM. CDR3 length: 13 amino acids. The CDR3 loop is CASSYTVPQPQHF. Written as DNA, the CDR3 is TGTGCCAGCAGTTATACCGTACCTCAGCCCCAGCATTTT.

This clone was found once. This chain links TRBV30 with TRBJ2-3; 8 nucleotides agree with TRBD2. V gave up 2 bases and J gave up 2 bases; unmatched junction bases: 3. CDR1 is GTSNPN and CDR2 is SVGIG in the germline V gene (reference sequence). The CDR3 covers 14 residues. CDR3 nucleotides: TGTGCCTGGAGTCGGGGGGGGATCACAGATACGCAGTATTTT. Amino acid sequence: CAWSRGGITDTQYF.

The chain couples TRBV10-3 to TRBJ2-1; D unclear. V lost 8 bases and J 7 bases, leaving 15 bases between the germline ends. The CDR3 is 13 amino acids. Germline assignment: CDR1 ENHRY and CDR2 SYGVKD. The CDR3 protein is CAISPNMENEQFF. CDR3 sequence (DNA): TGTGCCATCTCGCCCAATATGGAAAATGAGCAGTTCTTC.

The DNA for the CDR3 is TGTGCCAGCAGTTCCGGGGCGACTGAAGCTTTCTTT. As protein: CASSSGATEAFF. The chain uses TRBV6-5 and TRBJ1-1, with D possibly being TRBD1 (5 bases). Germline values: CDR1 MNHEY, CDR2 SVGAGI. V was pared by 4 bases and J by 5 bases, with 8 bases between. The CDR3 extends over 12 amino acids.

The J gene is TRBJ2-7, the V gene TRBV11-2; 7 nucleotides agree with TRBD1. The CDR3 is made up of 15 amino acids. CDR1 is SGHAT, CDR2 FQNNGV, per germline. V shed 5 bases and J 3 bases; nucleotides not matched to a gene: 10. The CDR3 region is CASSLGAGGIYEQYF. The CDR3 region has the DNA TGTGCCAGCAGCCTCGGGGCAGGGGGTATCTACGAGCAGTACTTC.